A selection of T cell receptor beta chains follows, all from one sample in a study of T cell clonotyping in hematopoietic cell transplantation. The method was immunoSEQ multiplex PCR; TCRdb's version includes in-frame clones alone and lacks a portion of them. The data contain about 12,000 clones, about 80% of them singletons. Material: PBMCs, obtained 100 days after allogeneic stem cell transplant. All receptors derive from a female patient aged 35-55 years who had an allogeneic stem cell transplant from a related donor, so T cells may come from the graft donor. Some clones in this sample may be carry-over from other donors' samples. CDR3s include the opening cysteine and the closing phenylalanine or tryptophan. D genes are given only for firm matches. Rows give clone size only sometimes, using once, few, many, or a class for an expanded clone.

d_call,j_call,v_call,clone_size,cdr3_aa,cdr3_nt
TRBD1,TRBJ2-7,TRBV5-6,.,CASSMPGQGSYEQYF,TGTGCCAGCAGTATGCCGGGACAGGGTTCCTACGAGCAGTACTTC
.,TRBJ1-3,TRBV11-2,.,CASSLGGVSGNTIYF,TGTGCCAGCAGCTTAGGCGGGGTCTCTGGAAACACCATATATTTT
TRBD1,TRBJ1-6,TRBV7-9,.,CASSSHTWTGVNSPLHF,TGTGCCAGCAGCTCCCATACTTGGACAGGGGTGAATTCACCCCTCCACTTT
TRBD2,TRBJ2-1,TRBV6-5,.,CASSSLRGAYNEQFF,TGTGCCAGCAGCTCTCTGCGGGGGGCATACAATGAGCAGTTCTTC
.,TRBJ1-1,TRBV28,once,CASSLTAEAFF,TGTGCCAGCAGTTTAACAGCTGAAGCTTTCTTT
.,TRBJ1-2,TRBV6-5,.,CASSRDPEYGYTF,TGTGCCAGCAGTCGGGACCCCGAGTATGGCTACACCTTC
TRBD2,TRBJ2-1,TRBV7-2,.,CASSFVASGSPSNEQFF,TGTGCCAGCAGCTTCGTGGCTAGCGGGAGCCCCTCGAATGAGCAGTTCTTC
.,TRBJ2-7,TRBV7-9,.,CASSLRTPYEQYF,TGTGCCAGCAGCTTACGGACCCCCTACGAGCAGTACTTC
TRBD2,TRBJ2-7,TRBV25-1,few,CASSGGDEQYF,TGTGCCAGCAGCGGGGGGGACGAGCAGTACTTC
.,TRBJ2-4,TRBV12-1,.,CASSSFPALGIQYF,TGTGCCAGCAGCAGTTTTCCGGCTTTGGGCATTCAGTACTTC
.,TRBJ1-2,TRBV5-1,.,CASSLGVGHGYTF,TGCGCCAGCAGCTTGGGGGTGGGACACGGCTACACCTTC
TRBD1,TRBJ1-3,TRBV30,.,CAWNRGSGNTIYF,TGTGCCTGGAACAGGGGCTCTGGAAACACCATATATTTT
.,TRBJ1-2,TRBV20-1,.,CSTQSGRGYTF,TGCAGTACACAGTCAGGCCGAGGCTACACCTTC
TRBD2,TRBJ2-7,TRBV7-9,.,CASSLAAGEYEQYF,TGTGCCAGCAGCCTCGCAGCGGGGGAATACGAGCAGTACTTC
.,TRBJ1-1,TRBV19,.,CASSITGKNTEAFF,TGTGCCAGTAGTATAACAGGGAAGAACACTGAAGCTTTCTTT
.,TRBJ2-7,TRBV7-2,once,CASNVAGTYEQYF,TGTGCCAGCAACGTGGCGGGAACCTACGAGCAGTACTTC
TRBD1,TRBJ1-1,TRBV6-6,.,CASSRTGGTEAFF,TGTGCCAGCAGCAGGACAGGGGGCACTGAAGCTTTCTTT
.,TRBJ2-5,TRBV19,.,CASSMGTQVQETQYF,TGTGCCAGTAGTATGGGGACACAGGTACAAGAGACCCAGTACTTC
.,TRBJ1-1,TRBV19,.,CASSIDHSGSTEAFF,TGTGCCAGTAGTATAGATCACTCAGGGAGTACTGAAGCTTTCTTT
TRBD2,TRBJ2-1,TRBV7-2,.,CASTLGGLADEQFF,TGTGCCAGCACGCTCGGTGGACTAGCTGATGAGCAGTTCTTC
.,TRBJ2-7,TRBV11-2,.,CASSLAPKQVLYEQYF,TGTGCCAGCAGCTTAGCACCGAAACAGGTACTGTACGAGCAGTACTTC
.,TRBJ1-5,TRBV29-1,.,CSVFNQPQHF,TGCAGCGTTTTCAATCAGCCCCAGCATTTT
.,TRBJ1-2,TRBV9,.,CASSVDGARYNGYTF,TGTGCCAGCAGCGTAGATGGGGCCAGGTATAATGGCTACACCTTC
.,TRBJ1-2,TRBV5-4,.,CASSRDGIYGYTF,TGTGCCAGCAGCCGGGACGGAATCTATGGCTACACCTTC
.,TRBJ2-1,TRBV5-1,.,CASSLIGYNEQFF,TGCGCCAGCAGCTTGATCGGATACAATGAGCAGTTCTTC
.,TRBJ1-1,TRBV11-2,.,CASSFQGDTEAFF,TGTGCCAGCAGCTTCCAGGGAGACACTGAAGCTTTCTTT
.,TRBJ1-1,TRBV27,.,CASSLTPTAEAFF,TGTGCCAGCAGTTTAACCCCCACTGCTGAAGCTTTCTTT
.,TRBJ1-2,TRBV11-2,once,CASSLDEGRGHGYTF,TGTGCCAGCAGCTTAGACGAGGGGCGAGGTCATGGCTACACCTTC
TRBD1,TRBJ1-2,TRBV6-5,.,CATRGAVGYGYTF,TGTGCCACCAGGGGGGCCGTAGGGTATGGCTACACCTTC
TRBD1,TRBJ1-2,TRBV29-1,.,CSASLTGGYYGYTF,TGCAGCGCCTCCTTGACAGGGGGCTACTATGGCTACACCTTC
.,TRBJ1-6,TRBV4-3,.,CASSQDTGGGRSPLHF,TGCGCCAGCAGCCAAGACACTGGGGGCGGTCGGTCACCCCTCCACTTT
.,TRBJ1-3,TRBV9,.,CASSVDPGQARNTIYF,TGTGCCAGCAGCGTAGACCCTGGCCAGGCCCGAAACACCATATATTTT
.,TRBJ2-1,TRBV13,.,CASQEEGYNEQFF,TGTGCCAGCCAGGAGGAGGGTTACAATGAGCAGTTCTTC
.,TRBJ1-4,TRBV29-1,once,CSVGKEEKLFF,TGCAGCGTTGGAAAAGAAGAAAAACTGTTTTTT
.,TRBJ2-7,TRBV7-6,.,CASSLGPGGEQYF,TGTGCCAGCAGCTTAGGGCCTGGGGGCGAGCAGTACTTC
.,TRBJ2-5,TRBV4-1,.,CASSQDVTQETQYF,TGCGCCAGCAGCCAAGATGTTACCCAAGAGACCCAGTACTTC
.,TRBJ1-2,TRBV27,.,CASSFRGSGYTF,TGTGCCAGCAGTTTTAGAGGGTCAGGCTACACCTTC
.,TRBJ1-2,TRBV5-1,.,CASSYGTDNYGYTF,TGCGCCAGCAGCTACGGGACGGACAACTATGGCTACACCTTC
TRBD1,TRBJ2-7,TRBV2,few,CASSGQGAPDEQYF,TGTGCCAGCAGTGGACAGGGGGCGCCGGACGAGCAGTACTTC
.,TRBJ1-2,TRBV2,.,CASRNQGGDNYGYTF,TGTGCCAGCAGGAACCAGGGAGGCGATAACTATGGCTACACCTTC
.,TRBJ1-2,TRBV10-3,few,CAISESDNYGYTF,TGTGCCATCAGTGAGTCGGACAACTATGGCTACACCTTC
TRBD2,TRBJ2-5,TRBV11-1,.,CASSPGGVETQYF,TGTGCCAGCAGCCCTGGGGGGGTCGAGACCCAGTACTTC